A selection of T cell receptor beta chains follows, all from one sample in a study of technical replicates of blood from a handful of donors. The method was immunoSEQ multiplex PCR; TCRdb's version includes in-frame clones alone and lacks a portion of them. This sample has 75,000 to 90,000 clones, with about nine tenths found just once. Sequencing input: T cells isolated from PBMCs. Receptor source: a human donor in good health. Both conserved end residues are part of each CDR3. D genes are given only for firm matches. The size field is filled for only some rows; it gives once, few, many or a size class.

clone_size d_call j_call v_call cdr3_nt cdr3_aa
- - TRBJ2-1 TRBV28 TGTGCCAGCAGCCCACCCCCAGTAAACCGGTTCTTC CASSPPPVNRFF
- - TRBJ2-7 TRBV20-1 TGCGGCTGGAGTAGGACCTACGAGCAGTACTTC CGWSRTYEQYF
- - TRBJ2-7 TRBV5-1 TGCGCCAGCAGCACCGACTGGAGGGAGTACGAGCAGTACTTC CASSTDWREYEQYF
- TRBD1 TRBJ2-3 TRBV5-4 TGTGCCAGCAGCCCACGCACCCAGGGGGAGCGAAGCACAGATACGCAGTATTTT CASSPRTQGERSTDTQYF
once TRBD1 TRBJ1-1 TRBV7-8 TGTGCCAGCAGCTCCCCAACCGGGACAGCGATGAACACTGAAGCTTTCTTT CASSSPTGTAMNTEAFF
- TRBD1 TRBJ1-2 TRBV28 TGTGCCAGCAGAACCGGGAGGGGGCTAAACTATGGCTACACCTTC CASRTGRGLNYGYTF
- - TRBJ1-1 TRBV14 TGTGCCAGCAGCCAAGATTACTTAGGCAGGGGCCCCAGCATCGGCACCCTGAACACTGAAGCTTTCTTT CASSQDYLGRGPSIGTLNTEAFF
- TRBD2 TRBJ2-1 TRBV5-1 TGCGCCAGCAGCTTAGGACTAGCGGGAGCAAGTGAGCAGTTCTTC CASSLGLAGASEQFF
- - TRBJ2-7 TRBV2 TGTGCCAGCAGTGACAGGGGTAGTTACGAGCAGTACTTC CASSDRGSYEQYF
- TRBD2 TRBJ2-3 TRBV6-5 TGTGCCAGCAGCCTCGGGACTACCCGCACAGATACGCAGTATTTT CASSLGTTRTDTQYF
- TRBD1 TRBJ1-1 TRBV27 TGTGCCAGCAGGGGACCGGGACAGGGGAACACTGAAGCTTTCTTT CASRGPGQGNTEAFF
- TRBD1 TRBJ1-5 TRBV18 TGTGCCAGCTCACCTGAGGGGGCTAGTCAGCCCCAGCATTTT CASSPEGASQPQHF
- TRBD2 TRBJ2-2 TRBV2 TGTGCCAGCTTAGCTAGCGGGATCAACACCGGGGAGCTGTTTTTT CASLASGINTGELFF
- - TRBJ2-1 TRBV9 TGTGCCAGCCAGAGGGGGGGTTCCTACAATGAGCAGTTCTTC CASQRGGSYNEQFF
- - TRBJ2-2 TRBV7-9 TGTGCCAGCAGCAATTCGGCGGGGCCTACCGGGGAGCTGTTTTTT CASSNSAGPTGELFF
once TRBD1 TRBJ2-7 TRBV5-1 TGCGCCAGCAGCTTGAGTGGGCTACAGGGGAACGAGCAGTACTTC CASSLSGLQGNEQYF
- - TRBJ2-5 TRBV20-1 TGCAGTGCTAGGGTGAGGGAGACCCAGTACTTC CSARVRETQYF
few TRBD1 TRBJ1-4 TRBV9 TGTGCCAGCAGCGTAGAATTGGGGACAGGGAATGAAAAACTGTTTTTT CASSVELGTGNEKLFF
- TRBD2 TRBJ2-1 TRBV4-1 TGCGCCAGCAGCCAAGGACTAGCGTCCCGCAAGCACAATGAGCAGTTCTTC CASSQGLASRKHNEQFF
- - TRBJ2-1 TRBV5-1 TGCGCCAGCAGCCCAGGGGTGAGTGAGCAGTTCTTC CASSPGVSEQFF
- TRBD1 TRBJ1-2 TRBV7-9 TGTGCCAGCAGCACCGGGACAGGGCATTATTATGGCTACACCTTC CASSTGTGHYYGYTF
once TRBD1 TRBJ1-5 TRBV7-8 TGTGCCAGCAGCTTAGCGGGGACAGGAACGGATCAGCCCCAGCATTTT CASSLAGTGTDQPQHF
- TRBD2 TRBJ2-3 TRBV28 TGTGCCAGCAGTTTCTCGCTAGCGGGAGTCCCAGATACGCAGTATTTT CASSFSLAGVPDTQYF
once TRBD1 TRBJ1-5 TRBV6-4 TGTGCCAGCGGCTCTCCCCGGGGAAAGGACAGGGGGCTTTGTGGGAAGCCCCAGCATTTT CASGSPRGKDRGLCGKPQHF
- TRBD1 TRBJ1-3 TRBV19 TGTGCCAGTAGGGACAGGGACTCTGGAAACACCATATATTTT CASRDRDSGNTIYF
- - TRBJ2-5 TRBV11-3 TGTGCCAGCAGCTTAGGGGGAGCTCAAGAGACCCAGTACTTC CASSLGGAQETQYF
few TRBD2 TRBJ2-1 TRBV15 TGTGCCACCAGCAGACTAGCGGGGCCATACAATGAGCAGTTCTTC CATSRLAGPYNEQFF
- - TRBJ1-2 TRBV4-1 TGCGCCAGCAGCCAAGGTCAGGGGCCTAACTATGGCTACACCTTC CASSQGQGPNYGYTF
- - TRBJ2-1 TRBV6-5 TGTGCCAGCAGAACTGTATACAATGAGCAGTTCTTC CASRTVYNEQFF
- - TRBJ1-6 TRBV5-4 TGTGCCAGCAGCTTCTTCACCCGGAGAACTAATTCACCCCTCCACTTT CASSFFTRRTNSPLHF
- - TRBJ2-7 TRBV5-6 TGTGCCAGCAGCGCCGTTGGACAAACCTACGAGCAGTACTTC CASSAVGQTYEQYF
- TRBD1 TRBJ2-2 TRBV6-5 TGTGCCAGTTACAGGGGTCGGTTCCCCGGGGAGCTGTTTTTT CASYRGRFPGELFF
- - TRBJ1-5 TRBV5-1 TGCGCCAGCAGCTTGAGCTCACCAAGCAATCAGCCCCAGCATTTT CASSLSSPSNQPQHF
- - TRBJ2-5 TRBV27 TGTGCCAGCAGTTCCTATACCGGGGTGCAAGAGACCCAGTACTTC CASSSYTGVQETQYF
- - TRBJ2-7 TRBV27 TGTGCCAGCAGCCCGAACGGGGGTTACGAGCAGTACTTC CASSPNGGYEQYF
- - TRBJ2-1 TRBV28 TGTGCCAGCAGTTTGTCCCCGGTAGGGGCTACCTACAATGAGCAGTTCTTC CASSLSPVGATYNEQFF
- TRBD2 TRBJ2-7 TRBV7-9 TGTGCCAGCAGCCCACCGGGACTAGGCAGCTACGAGCAGTACTTC CASSPPGLGSYEQYF
- TRBD1 TRBJ1-1 TRBV30 TGTGCCTGGAGTGTACTTATCGGGACAGGAGCTCTCTTT CAWSVLIGTGALF
few - TRBJ2-7 TRBV28 TGTGCCAGCACAAAGGGACTCCCCGTTATATACGAGCAGTACTTC CASTKGLPVIYEQYF
- TRBD1 TRBJ2-1 TRBV10-3 TGTGCCATCAGTTTTGGACAGGGAATCTACAATGAGCAGTTCTTC CAISFGQGIYNEQFF
- TRBD1 TRBJ2-5 TRBV28 TGTGCCAGTAGTCGGCCTCTCGGGACAGAGAAAGAGACCCAGTACTTC CASSRPLGTEKETQYF
- TRBD2 TRBJ2-7 TRBV14 TGTGCCAGCAGCCAATCCGGGACTAGCGGGGCCACCCTCCCCTACGAGCAGTACTTC CASSQSGTSGATLPYEQYF
- TRBD1 TRBJ1-2 TRBV28 TGTGCCAGCAGTTTCGGGACAGGAGGGAATGGCTACACCTTC CASSFGTGGNGYTF
- - TRBJ1-5 TRBV7-3 TGTGCCAGCAGCTTAGACAGTGTGAGCAATCAGCCCCAGCATTTT CASSLDSVSNQPQHF
- - TRBJ1-2 TRBV7-9 TGTGCCAGCAGCCTAAACCCCGTATCCTCGTACCACTATGGCTACACCTTC CASSLNPVSSYHYGYTF
- - TRBJ2-7 TRBV11-2 TGTGCCAGCAGCTTTGCTAGTTACGAGCAGTACTTC CASSFASYEQYF
- - TRBJ1-1 TRBV5-5 TGTGCCAGCAGCTACGGACAGATTAACACTGAAGCTTTCTTT CASSYGQINTEAFF
- - TRBJ1-6 TRBV15 TGTGCCACCAGCAGTGAACAGGGCTATAATTCACCCCTCCACTTT CATSSEQGYNSPLHF
- - TRBJ2-7 TRBV30 TGTGCCTGGAGTGTACTGTCGGGGTTGTTGTCCTACGAGCAGTACTTC CAWSVLSGLLSYEQYF
- TRBD2 TRBJ2-2 TRBV9 TGTGCCAGCAGCGTAGCTCTAGCGGGGGGGCTAGGTGGAACCGGGGAGCTGTTTTTT CASSVALAGGLGGTGELFF
once TRBD1 TRBJ1-1 TRBV7-9 TGTGCCAGCAGCCTGAGGACAGGGATGAACACTGAAGCTTTCTTT CASSLRTGMNTEAFF